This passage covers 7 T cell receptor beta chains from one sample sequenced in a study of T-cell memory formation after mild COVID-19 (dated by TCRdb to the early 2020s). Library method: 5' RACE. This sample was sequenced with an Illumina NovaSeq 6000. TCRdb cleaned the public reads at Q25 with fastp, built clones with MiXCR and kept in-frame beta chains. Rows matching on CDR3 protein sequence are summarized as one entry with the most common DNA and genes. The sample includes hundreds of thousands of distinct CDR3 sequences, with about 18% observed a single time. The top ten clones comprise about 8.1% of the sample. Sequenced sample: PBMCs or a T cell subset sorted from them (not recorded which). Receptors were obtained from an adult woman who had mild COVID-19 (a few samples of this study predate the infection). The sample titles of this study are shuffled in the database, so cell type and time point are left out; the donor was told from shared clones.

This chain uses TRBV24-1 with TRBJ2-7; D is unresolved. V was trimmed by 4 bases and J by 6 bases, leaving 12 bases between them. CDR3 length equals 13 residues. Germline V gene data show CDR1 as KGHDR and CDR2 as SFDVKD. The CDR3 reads CATSDPKGGEQYF. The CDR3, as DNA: TGTGCCACCAGTGACCCCAAGGGCGGCGAGCAGTACTTC.

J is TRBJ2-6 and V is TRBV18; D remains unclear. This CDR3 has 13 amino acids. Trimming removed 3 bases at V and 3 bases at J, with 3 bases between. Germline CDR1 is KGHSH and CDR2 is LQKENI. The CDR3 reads CASSPDGANVLTF. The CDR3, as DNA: TGTGCCAGCTCACCGGATGGGGCCAACGTCCTGACTTTC.

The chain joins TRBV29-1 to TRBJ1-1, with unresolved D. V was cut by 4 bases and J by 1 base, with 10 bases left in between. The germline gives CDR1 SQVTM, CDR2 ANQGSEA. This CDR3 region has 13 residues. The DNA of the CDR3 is TGCAGCGTTGGAAGGGTCGAGAACACTGAAGCTTTCTTT. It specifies CSVGRVENTEAFF. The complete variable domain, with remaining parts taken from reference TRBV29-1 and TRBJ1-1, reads SAVISQKPSRDICQRGTSLTIQCQVDSQVTMMFWYRQQPGQSLTLIATANQGSEATYESGFVIDKFPISRPNLTFSTLTVSNMSPEDSSIYLCSVGRVENTEAFFGQGTRLTVV.

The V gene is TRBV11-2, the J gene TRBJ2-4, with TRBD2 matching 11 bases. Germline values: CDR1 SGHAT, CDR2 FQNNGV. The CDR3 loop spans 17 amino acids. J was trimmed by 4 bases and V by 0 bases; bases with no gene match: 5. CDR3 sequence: CASSLDPTSGAKNIQYF. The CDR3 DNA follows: TGTGCCAGCAGCTTAGACCCGACTAGCGGGGCAAAAAACATTCAGTACTTC.

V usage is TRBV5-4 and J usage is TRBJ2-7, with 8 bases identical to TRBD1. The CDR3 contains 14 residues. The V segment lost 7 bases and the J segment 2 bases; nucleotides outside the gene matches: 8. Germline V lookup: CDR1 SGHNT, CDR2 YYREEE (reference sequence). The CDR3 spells CASEGQGKAYEQYF. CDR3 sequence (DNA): TGTGCCAGCGAAGGACAGGGAAAGGCCTACGAGCAGTACTTC.

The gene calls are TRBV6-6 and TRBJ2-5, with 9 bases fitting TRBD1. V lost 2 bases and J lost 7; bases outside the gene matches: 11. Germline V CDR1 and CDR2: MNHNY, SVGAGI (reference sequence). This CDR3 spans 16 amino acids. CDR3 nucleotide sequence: TGTGCCAGCAGTTACCCGGGACAGGGTGCGAAGGGGACCCAGTACTTC. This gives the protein CASSYPGQGAKGTQYF.

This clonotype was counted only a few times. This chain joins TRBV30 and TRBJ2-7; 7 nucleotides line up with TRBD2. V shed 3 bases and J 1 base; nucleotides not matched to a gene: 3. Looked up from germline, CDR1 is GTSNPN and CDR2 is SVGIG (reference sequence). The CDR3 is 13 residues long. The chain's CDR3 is CAWRSGISYEQYF. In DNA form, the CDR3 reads TGTGCCTGGAGGAGCGGGATTTCCTACGAGCAGTACTTC.